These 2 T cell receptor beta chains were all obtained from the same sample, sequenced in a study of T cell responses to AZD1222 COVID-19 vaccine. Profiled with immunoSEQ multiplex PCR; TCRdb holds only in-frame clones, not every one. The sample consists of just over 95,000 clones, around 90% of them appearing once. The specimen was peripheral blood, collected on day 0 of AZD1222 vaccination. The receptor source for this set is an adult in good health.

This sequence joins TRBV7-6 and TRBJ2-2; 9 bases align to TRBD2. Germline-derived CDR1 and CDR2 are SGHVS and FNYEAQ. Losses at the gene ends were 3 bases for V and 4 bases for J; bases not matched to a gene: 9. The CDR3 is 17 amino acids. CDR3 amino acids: CASSFEAGGRSTGELFF. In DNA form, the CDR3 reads TGTGCCAGCAGCTTTGAAGCGGGGGGTCGCAGCACCGGGGAGCTGTTTTTT.

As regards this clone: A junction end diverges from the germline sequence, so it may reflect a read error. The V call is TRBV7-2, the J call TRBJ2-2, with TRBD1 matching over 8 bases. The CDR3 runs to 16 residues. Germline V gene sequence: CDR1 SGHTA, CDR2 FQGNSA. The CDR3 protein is CASSVAARGRGGELFF. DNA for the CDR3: TGTGCCAGCAGCGTAGCCGCCAGGGGGCGCGGCGGGGAGCTGTTTTTT.